Below are 16 T cell receptor beta chains sequenced from a single sample in a study of T cell repertoires in cytomegalovirus infection (dated by TCRdb to the late 2010s). The sequencer was an Illumina HiSeq 1500. TCRdb applied fastp at Q25 and MiXCR to the public reads, then kept only in-frame beta chains. Identical CDR3 protein sequences are pooled into one entry, listed with their most common genes and DNA. The sample table holds approximately 1,000,000 distinct CDR3 sequences, of which roughly 30% were seen once. The ten biggest clones cover about an eighth of the sample. This specimen's treatment or condition label, per the study, means: in vitro stimulation with specific CMV peptide epitopes to enrich CMV-specific T cells. Their recognized antigens are unknown. The sample consisted of cultured CD8+ T cells from PBMCs, taken from culture after CMV antigen stimulation. All receptors come from a human donor in good health (CMV status not recorded). Some clones in this sample may be carry-over from other donors' samples.

Concerning this clonotype itself: One end of the junction fails to match germline, which may point to a read error. The chain carries TRBV12-3 or TRBV12-4 and TRBJ2-7; 7 bases line up with TRBD1. CDR3 length: 13 amino acids. As DNA, the CDR3 is TGTGCCAGTGCCGGGACAGCCGGCTACGAGCAGTGCTTC. The encoded protein is CASAGTAGYEQCF.

The J gene is TRBJ1-5, the V gene TRBV5-6; D is perhaps TRBD1 (5 bases). The CDR3 is made up of 14 amino acids. The ends were cut back, 3 bases at V and 0 bases at J, with 7 bases in the middle. From germline, CDR1 is SGHDT and CDR2 YYEEEE. The CDR3 sequence: CASSWGFSNQPQHF. In nucleotides, the CDR3 is TGTGCCAGCAGCTGGGGCTTTAGCAATCAGCCCCAGCATTTT.

The sample holds a few counts of this clonotype. The CDR3 sequence: CASSLGAAAYEQYF. As DNA, the CDR3 is TGTGCCAGCAGCTTGGGGGCGGCTGCCTACGAGCAGTACTTC. The chain recombines TRBV7-9 with TRBJ2-7; TRBD1 is a possible D gene (6 bases). Germline V gene lookup returns CDR1 SEHNR and CDR2 FQNEAQ (reference sequence). V gave up 3 bases and J gave up 2 bases, with 11 bases separating them. The CDR3 is made up of 14 amino acids.

This clonotype appeared a few times. V gene TRBV27 combines with J gene TRBJ2-3; maybe TRBD1 (6 bases). The CDR3 contains 23 residues. V lost 5 bases and J lost 2, with 38 bases in between. CDR1 and CDR2 from the germline V gene are MNHEY and SMNVEV (reference sequence). The CDR3 loop is CASSRDEPEVLEVRGFVTDTQYF. In nucleotides, the CDR3 is TGTGCCAGCAGTAGAGACGAGCCAGAAGTGTTAGAAGTCAGGGGATTTGTCACAGATACGCAGTATTTT.

There are a few counts of this clonotype. This chain joins TRBV7-3 and TRBJ2-1; D uncertain. The length of the CDR3 is 15 residues. Germline assignment: CDR1 SGHTA and CDR2 FQGTGA. V shed 5 bases and J shed 2 bases, with 13 bases lying between them. The DNA for the CDR3 is TGTGCCAGCAGCCCGTCGAGTCTCCCCTACAATGAGCAGTTCTTC. Translation: CASSPSSLPYNEQFF.

V usage is TRBV27 and J usage is TRBJ2-3; 8 positions agree with TRBD1. Trimming removed 4 bases from V and 6 bases from J; junction bases left unmatched: 9. CDR3 length equals 15 residues. Germline values: CDR1 MNHEY, CDR2 SMNVEV (reference sequence). CDR3 in DNA: TGTGCCAGCAGTTCCCCCGGCAGGGGGCTGGATACGCAGTATTTT. Translated: CASSSPGRGLDTQYF.

The V call is TRBV27, the J call TRBJ2-5, with a weak D call TRBD1 (6 bases). The CDR3 loop spans 18 amino acids. Per the germline V gene, CDR1 is MNHEY and CDR2 is SMNVEV (reference sequence). Trimming shortened V by 5 bases and J by 3 bases, and 25 bases separated the two germline ends. CDR3 loop: CASSPHPGRGPVKETQYF. CDR3 nucleotides: TGTGCCAGCAGTCCACACCCCGGCAGGGGCCCCGTAAAAGAGACCCAGTACTTC.

Turning to this clonotype: Since no conserved phenylalanine or tryptophan closes the CDR3, a read error is the likely cause. The V call is TRBV5-1, the J call TRBJ2-2; 7 nucleotides match TRBD1. The germline V gene encodes CDR1 SGHRS and CDR2 YFSETQ. The CDR3 totals 13 residues. V lost 7 bases to trimming and J lost 7 bases; unmatched junction nucleotides: 7. The CDR3 DNA reads as TGCGCCAGCGTCGACAGGGCGGACGGGGAGCTGTTTTCT. Residues: CASVDRADGELFS.

Many counts were recorded for this clonotype. This chain connects TRBV7-8 to TRBJ2-3; D perhaps matches TRBD2 (5 bases). CDR3 length equals 16 residues. Germline lookup yields CDR1 SGHVS and CDR2 FQNEAQ. V was cut by 5 bases and J by 4 bases, with 19 bases left in between. The CDR3 coding sequence is TGTGCCAGCAGCGAGGACTCTAGGAGACCGGCAGATACGCAGTATTTT. It codes for CASSEDSRRPADTQYF.

This rearrangement joins TRBV20-1 to TRBJ2-7; D unresolved. The CDR3 runs to 14 residues. Trimming removed 1 base from V and 6 bases from J, with 16 bases in between. Germline CDR1 is DFQATT and CDR2 is SNEGSKA (reference sequence). CDR3 sequence: CSARVPGGVIEQYF. Written as DNA, the CDR3 is TGCAGTGCTAGAGTTCCCGGTGGGGTCATCGAGCAGTACTTC.

This clonotype has a handful of counts. The chain employs TRBV25-1 and TRBJ2-3, with D hard to call. Germline V gene data show CDR1 as MGHDK and CDR2 as SYGVNS. The CDR3 extends over 15 amino acids. V dropped 2 bases and J dropped 7 bases, with 16 bases sitting between them. The CDR3 DNA reads as TGTGCCAGCAGTGAAGGCCGCTACTCACGGAATACGCAGTATTTT. Protein product: CASSEGRYSRNTQYF.

The chain recombines TRBV9 with TRBJ1-2; no clear D gene. CDR3 length: 15 amino acids. The V gene's germline CDR1 is SGDLS and CDR2 YYNGEE. Deletions cut 4 bases from V and 4 bases from J, with 17 bases between. CDR3: CASSTTKGDRYGYTF. CDR3 in DNA: TGTGCCAGCAGCACCACAAAGGGAGACCGCTATGGCTACACCTTC.

The rearrangement joins TRBV29-1 to TRBJ2-6, with a possible D match to TRBD1 (6 bases). The CDR3 totals 17 residues. CDR1 is SQVTM, CDR2 ANQGSEA, per germline. V was clipped by 1 base and J by 4 bases, with 17 bases between them. The CDR3 nucleotides are TGCAGCGTTGAAGGCGAGGGCAGGGGTTCGGGGGCCAACGTCCTGACTTTC. This gives the protein CSVEGEGRGSGANVLTF.

The genes are TRBV6-8 and TRBJ1-6; tentatively, D is TRBD1 (5 bases). Trimming stripped 4 bases from V and 6 bases from J, with 13 bases between. CDR1 MNHGY and CDR2 SAAAGT come from the germline V gene. The CDR3 totals 15 residues. CDR3 protein: CASSSWQGGNSPLHF. CDR3 DNA: TGTGCCAGCAGTTCATGGCAGGGTGGTAATTCACCCCTCCACTTT.

V and J are TRBV4-1 and TRBJ2-7; D uncertain. Germline V gene lookup returns CDR1 MGHRA and CDR2 YSYEKL. V was trimmed by 4 bases and J by 5 bases, leaving 9 bases between them. The CDR3 totals 12 residues. The CDR3 coding sequence is TGCGCCAGCAGCCGCGAACTCGACGAGCAGTACTTC. It specifies CASSRELDEQYF.

To note about this clonotype: A much larger clone sits a single nucleotide away, making a read error possible. Here the CDR3 DNA reads TGTGCCAGCCTCGACATATCAGTGAGCAATCAGCCCCAGCATTTT. Translated: CASLDISVSNQPQHF. The genes are TRBV7-3 and TRBJ1-5, with D unclear. V gave up 8 bases and J gave up 1 base, with 15 bases separating them. CDR3 length: 15 residues. From germline, CDR1 is SGHTA and CDR2 FQGTGA.